This T cell receptor beta chain is from a study of blood T cell repertoires in COVID-19. Overall study context: Samples of COVID-19 (acute and convalescent) were obtained from the United States, Italy and Spain.

Germline loops: CDR1 ENHRY, CDR2 SYGVKD. V was cut by 6 bases and J by 0 bases, with 18 bases left in between. This CDR3 spans 17 amino acids. Repertoires were generated with immunoSEQ multiplex PCR, while TCRdb's copy carries only in-frame clones and drops some. The profile shows roughly 150,000 clones, more than 65% of them singletons. The rearrangement uses TRBV10-3 and TRBJ2-1, with D maybe TRBD2 (5 bases). Material for sequencing was peripheral blood. This clonotype was sampled from a woman in her sixties or seventies with COVID-19, enrolled during active disease. CDR3 coding DNA: TGTGCCATCAGCCCTTCCACGAGGGTCAGCTCCTACAATGAGCAGTTCTTC. This translates into CAISPSTRVSSYNEQFF.